One and the same sample provided the 8 T cell receptor beta chains below, sequenced in a study of blood T cell repertoires in COVID-19. Assay: immunoSEQ multiplex PCR; the TCRdb copy retains only in-frame clones and omits some. The table has under 300,000 clones, around 88% seen once. Sequenced: PBMCs or T cells enriched from blood (not recorded which). The receptors shown here come from a man between 35 and 55 years old who had recovered from COVID-19.

This clone came up a few times. V gene TRBV5-6 combines with J gene TRBJ2-7; TRBD1 might be the D (6 bases). Germline V lookup: CDR1 SGHDT, CDR2 YYEEEE. The CDR3 has 14 residues. Between the trimmed V and J ends, which lost 9 bases and 0 bases, there was a span of 16 bases. The CDR3 coding sequence is TGTGCCACCTCGGGACAAAACTTCTCCTACGAGCAGTACTTC. Translation: CATSGQNFSYEQYF.

The chain couples TRBV5-1 to TRBJ2-5; 9 bases match TRBD1. V lost 3 bases to trimming and J lost 2 bases; unmatched junction nucleotides: 20. The CDR3 contains 20 residues. CDR1 is SGHRS and CDR2 is YFSETQ in the germline V gene. CDR3 sequence: CASSYGTGWGDRDLQETQYF. DNA of the CDR3: TGCGCCAGCAGCTACGGTACGGGATGGGGGGACAGGGATTTACAAGAGACCCAGTACTTC.

The chain joins TRBV21-1 to TRBJ2-3; the D call of TRBD1 is as the table states it, not checked on the DNA. TRBV21-1 is marked as a pseudogene. The CDR3 is 16 residues long. CDR3 bases: TGTGCCAGCAGCAAAGACACAATATCGAGCACAGATACGCAGTATTTT. Protein product: CASSKDTISSTDTQYF.

The chain joins TRBV7-6 to TRBJ1-1, with 7 nucleotides matching TRBD1. CDR1 is SGHVS, CDR2 FNYEAQ, per germline. The CDR3 extends over 15 amino acids. Trimming removed 0 bases from V and 5 bases from J; junction bases left unmatched: 6. CDR3 region: CASSLARGGATEAFF. DNA for the CDR3: TGTGCCAGCAGCTTAGCGCGAGGGGGCGCGACTGAAGCTTTCTTT.

The rearrangement joins TRBV27 to TRBJ1-2; 9 bases line up with TRBD1. With V trimmed by 3 bases and J by 2 bases, 7 bases remained unmatched. The CDR3 loop spans 16 amino acids. Germline values: CDR1 MNHEY, CDR2 SMNVEV (reference sequence). In nucleotides, the CDR3 is TGTGCCAGCAGTTTTGGGACAGGGAAACCCAACTATGGCTACACCTTC. The encoded protein is CASSFGTGKPNYGYTF.

This chain links TRBV7-2 with TRBJ2-3, with 7 bases aligning to TRBD1. J gave up 2 bases and V 4 bases, and 9 bases lay outside the gene matches. The germline gives CDR1 SGHTA, CDR2 FQGNSA. The CDR3 has 16 residues. CDR3 region: CASSSGTARNTDTQYF. CDR3 coding DNA: TGTGCCAGCAGCTCCGGGACAGCACGAAACACAGATACGCAGTATTTT.

J is TRBJ2-7 and V is TRBV5-8; weak D call: TRBD1 (6 bases). Trimming removed 4 bases at V and 4 bases at J, with 24 bases between. There are 17 residues in the CDR3. Germline V CDR1 and CDR2: SGHTS, YDEGEE. This CDR3 is CASSPRYSWTDYYEQYF. The CDR3 region has the DNA TGTGCCAGCAGCCCCCGTTATAGTTGGACAGACTATTACGAGCAGTACTTC.

The CDR3 nucleotides are TGCGCCAGCAGCGAAACAGGTAATCAGCCCCAGCATTTT. It yields the protein CASSETGNQPQHF. V is TRBV5-1 and J is TRBJ1-5, with D tentatively TRBD1 (5 bases). With 4 bases removed from V and 4 bases from J, the gap between germline ends came to 9 bases. Germline V CDR1 and CDR2: SGHRS, YFSETQ. The CDR3 has 13 residues.